This TCR beta chain emerged from a study of T cell responses to AZD1222 COVID-19 vaccine. Sequencing used immunoSEQ multiplex PCR; TCRdb keeps in-frame clones, though not all of them. The data show about 140,000 clones, with 85% to 90% seen just once and 3.1% held by the top ten. CDR1 is MNHEY and CDR2 is SVGAGI in the germline V gene. This CDR3 has 14 amino acids. Trimming removed 6 bases from V and 4 bases from J, with 15 bases in between. The sequence came from an adult who received the AZD1222 COVID-19 vaccine. The source material was peripheral blood, sampled 28 days after the second AZD1222 dose. The chain is built from TRBV6-5 and TRBJ1-2; TRBD1 might be the D (5 bases). The CDR3 sequence is CASSPRVVRYGYTF. The CDR3 DNA reads as TGTGCCAGCAGCCCCAGGGTCGTCCGCTATGGCTACACCTTC.